A selection of T cell receptor beta chains follows, all from one sample in a study of blood T cell repertoires in COVID-19. Repertoires were generated with immunoSEQ multiplex PCR, while TCRdb's copy carries only in-frame clones and drops some. The data hold approximately 390,000 clones, with about 89% observed a single time. The sequencing input was peripheral blood. Source of these receptors: a woman aged 55 to 70 with COVID-19, enrolled during active disease. The CDR3 runs from the conserved cysteine through the conserved F or W. Fields, in order: clone size, J gene, D gene, V gene, CDR3 protein, CDR3 DNA. D genes are given only for firm matches. Expanded clones are given a class, and other clones once, few, many or no size at all.

. TRBJ2-5 TRBD2 TRBV19 CASSLAGIAGSRETQYF TGTGCCAGTAGTCTCGCCGGGATAGCGGGGAGTCGGGAGACCCAGTACTTC
. TRBJ2-7 . TRBV12-3/TRBV12-4 CASTPGGKELYF TGTGCCAGCACCCCGGGGGGCAAGGAACTGTACTTC
. TRBJ1-3 . TRBV28 CAIKQGTFGNTIYF TGTGCCATTAAACAGGGTACGTTCGGAAACACCATATATTTT
. TRBJ2-3 TRBD1 TRBV7-8 CASREDRTGRDTQYF TGTGCCAGCAGAGAAGATCGGACAGGGCGAGATACGCAGTATTTT
. TRBJ2-5 TRBD2 TRBV6-5 CASSLAGAAETQYF TGTGCCTCTAGTCTAGCGGGGGCCGCAGAGACCCAGTACTTC
. TRBJ2-1 TRBD2 TRBV2 CASRGQAGGSGPYNEQFF TGTGCCAGCAGGGGCCAGGCGGGGGGATCGGGCCCCTACAATGAGCAGTTCTTC
. TRBJ1-2 TRBD1 TRBV10-2 CASSESVGTGRVYGYTF TGCGCCAGCAGTGAGTCCGTGGGGACAGGCCGCGTTTATGGCTACACCTTC
few TRBJ1-5 TRBD1 TRBV3-1/TRBV3-2 CASSPTGSTGTQPQHF TGTGCCAGCAGCCCGACCGGGTCGACAGGGACCCAGCCCCAGCATTTT
. TRBJ2-3 . TRBV3-1/TRBV3-2 CASSQGAGAGGSDTQYF TGTGCCAGCAGCCAAGGGGCGGGGGCAGGGGGCTCAGATACGCAGTATTTT
. TRBJ1-2 . TRBV10-3 CAIHRDGYGYTF TGTGCCATACACAGGGACGGCTATGGCTACACCTTC
. TRBJ1-5 . TRBV10-1 CASSESGTSFSNQPQHF TGCGCCAGCAGTGAGTCAGGGACAAGTTTTAGCAATCAGCCCCAGCATTTT
. TRBJ2-1 . TRBV5-1 CASSILGDSSYNEQFF TGCGCCAGCAGCATCCTCGGGGATAGCTCCTACAATGAGCAGTTCTTC
. TRBJ1-1 . TRBV3-1/TRBV3-2 CASSQRAEGTEAFF TGTGCCAGCAGCCAGCGGGCGGAGGGCACTGAAGCTTTCTTT
once TRBJ2-7 TRBD1 TRBV19 CASSIGTGTPYEQYF TGTGCCAGTAGTATTGGGACAGGGACTCCCTACGAGCAGTACTTC
once TRBJ2-3 TRBD2 TRBV27 CASSSTGSGGSTDTQYF TGTGCCAGCAGTTCGACGGGAAGCGGGGGAAGCACAGATACGCAGTATTTT
. TRBJ2-5 TRBD2 TRBV6-2/TRBV6-3 CASSWGTTQETQYF TGTGCCAGCAGTTGGGGGACTACCCAAGAGACCCAGTACTTC
. TRBJ2-3 TRBD2 TRBV7-3 CASSLRGEITDTQYF TGTGCCAGCAGCTTGCGGGGGGAAATCACAGATACGCAGTATTTT
. TRBJ2-1 TRBD2 TRBV3-1/TRBV3-2 CASSYRSGTSGRNEQFF TGTGCCAGCAGCTATAGATCCGGGACTAGCGGGCGGAATGAGCAGTTCTTC
. TRBJ1-3 . TRBV7-2 CASSWGGAAGNTIYF TGTGCCAGCAGCTGGGGGGGAGCGGCTGGAAACACCATATATTTT
. TRBJ2-5 TRBD1 TRBV6-5 CASTRNRGLQETQYF TGTGCCAGCACTCGGAACAGGGGGCTACAAGAGACCCAGTACTTC
few TRBJ2-3 TRBD2 TRBV7-2 CASSLGLAGNTDTQYF TGTGCCAGCAGCTTAGGACTAGCGGGGAACACAGATACGCAGTATTTT
. TRBJ1-1 . TRBV3-1/TRBV3-2 CASSPTGGGPNTEAFF TGTGCCAGCAGCCCCACCGGCGGGGGGCCGAACACTGAAGCTTTCTTT
. TRBJ2-7 TRBD2 TRBV11-3 CASSSGGPNYEQYF TGTGCCAGCAGCTCGGGAGGCCCGAACTACGAGCAGTACTTC
. TRBJ2-7 . TRBV7-8 CASSSRQGGAYEQYF TGTGCCAGCAGCTCTCGTCAGGGAGGCGCCTACGAGCAGTACTTC
once TRBJ1-1 . TRBV5-4 CASSLGGALGNTEAFF TGTGCCAGCAGCCTCGGGGGGGCGCTGGGGAACACTGAAGCTTTCTTT
. TRBJ2-2 . TRBV3-1/TRBV3-2 CASSPQGLPTGELFF TGTGCCAGCAGCCCGCAGGGGCTACCTACCGGGGAGCTGTTTTTT
. TRBJ2-3 TRBD1 TRBV4-1 CASSQESRDRGLDTQYF TGCGCCAGCAGCCAAGAAAGCCGGGACAGGGGGCTGGATACGCAGTATTTT
few TRBJ2-3 . TRBV30 CAWTPSLRDTQYF TGTGCCTGGACCCCGTCCCTTAGAGATACGCAGTATTTT
once TRBJ2-7 TRBD1 TRBV3-1/TRBV3-2 CASSQASGQTYEQYF TGTGCCAGCAGCCAAGCATCGGGACAGACGTACGAGCAGTACTTC
. TRBJ1-2 . TRBV24-1 CATSDTFAVGYTF TGTGCCACCAGTGATACATTTGCAGTAGGCTACACCTTC
once TRBJ1-6 . TRBV7-6 CASSPRAAAGDSPLHF TGTGCCAGCAGCCCCCGGGCCGCAGCGGGGGATTCACCCCTCCACTTT
few TRBJ2-7 TRBD1 TRBV24-1 CATSDPRTGGYEQYF TGTGCCACCAGTGATCCTAGGACAGGCGGCTACGAGCAGTACTTC
. TRBJ1-1 . TRBV6-2/TRBV6-3 CASSYHAGTEAFF TGTGCCAGCAGTTACCACGCAGGGACTGAAGCTTTCTTT
. TRBJ2-3 TRBD2 TRBV6-5 CASSPGTSGPQTQYF TGTGCCAGCAGTCCCGGGACTAGCGGTCCGCAGACGCAGTATTTT
once TRBJ2-1 TRBD1 TRBV28 CASRFQGGIGREQFF TGTGCCAGCAGATTCCAAGGGGGCATAGGCCGTGAGCAGTTCTTC
. TRBJ2-2 . TRBV7-3 CASSLLWNTGELFF TGTGCCAGCAGCTTACTTTGGAACACCGGGGAGCTGTTTTTT
many TRBJ1-5 . TRBV7-6 CASSCKPGQGYQPQHF TGTGCCAGCAGCTGTAAACCGGGACAAGGCTATCAGCCCCAGCATTTT
. TRBJ2-7 TRBD1 TRBV5-4 CASSLAGTGGYEQYF TGTGCCAGCAGCTTGGCCGGGACAGGGGGGTACGAGCAGTACTTC